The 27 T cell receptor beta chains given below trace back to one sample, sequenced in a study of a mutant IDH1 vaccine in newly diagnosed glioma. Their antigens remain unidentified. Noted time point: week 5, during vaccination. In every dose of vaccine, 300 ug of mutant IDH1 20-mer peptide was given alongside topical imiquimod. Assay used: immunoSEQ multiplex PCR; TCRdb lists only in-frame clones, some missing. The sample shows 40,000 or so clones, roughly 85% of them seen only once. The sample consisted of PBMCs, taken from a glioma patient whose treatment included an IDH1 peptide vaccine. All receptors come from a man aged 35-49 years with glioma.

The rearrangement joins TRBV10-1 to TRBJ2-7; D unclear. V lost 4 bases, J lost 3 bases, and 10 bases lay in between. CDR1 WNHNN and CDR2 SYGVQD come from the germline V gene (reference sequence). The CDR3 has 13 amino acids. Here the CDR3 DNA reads TGCGCCAGCAGTGTTGGGGATAGCTACGAGCAGTACTTC. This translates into CASSVGDSYEQYF.

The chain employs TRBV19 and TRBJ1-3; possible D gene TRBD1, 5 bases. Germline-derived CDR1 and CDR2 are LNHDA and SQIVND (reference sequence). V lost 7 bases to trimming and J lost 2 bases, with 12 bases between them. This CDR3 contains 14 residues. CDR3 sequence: CASMGLSPGNTIYF. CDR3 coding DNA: TGTGCCAGTATGGGGCTTTCTCCTGGAAACACCATATATTTT.

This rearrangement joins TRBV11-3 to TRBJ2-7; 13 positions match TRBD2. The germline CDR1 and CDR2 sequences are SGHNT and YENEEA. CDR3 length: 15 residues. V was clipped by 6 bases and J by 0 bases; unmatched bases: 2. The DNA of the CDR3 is TGTGCCAGCAGTCGGACTAGCGGGAGCTCCTACGAGCAGTACTTC. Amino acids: CASSRTSGSSYEQYF.

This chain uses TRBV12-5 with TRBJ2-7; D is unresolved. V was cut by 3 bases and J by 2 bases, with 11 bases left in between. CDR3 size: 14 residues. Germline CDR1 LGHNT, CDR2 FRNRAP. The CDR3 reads CASGFAPGTYEQYF. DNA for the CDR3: TGTGCTAGTGGTTTCGCGCCAGGTACCTACGAGCAGTACTTC. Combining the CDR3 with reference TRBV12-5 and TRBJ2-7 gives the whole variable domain DARVTQTPRHKVTEMGQEVTMRCQPILGHNTVFWYRQTMMQGLELLAYFRNRAPLDDSGMPKDRFSAEMPDATLATLKIQPSEPRDSAVYFCASGFAPGTYEQYFGPGTRLTVT.

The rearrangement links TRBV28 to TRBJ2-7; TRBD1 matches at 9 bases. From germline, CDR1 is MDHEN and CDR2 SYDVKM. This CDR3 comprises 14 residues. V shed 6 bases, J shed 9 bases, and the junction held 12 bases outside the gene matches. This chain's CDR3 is CASRETGGGLGQYF. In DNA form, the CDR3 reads TGTGCCAGCAGAGAGACAGGGGGAGGACTAGGGCAGTACTTC. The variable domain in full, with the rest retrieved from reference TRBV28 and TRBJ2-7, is DVKVTQSSRYLVKRTGEKVFLECVQDMDHENMFWYRQDPGLGLRLIYFSYDVKMKEKGDIPEGYSVSREKKERFSLILESASTNQTSMYLCASRETGGGLGQYFGPGTRLTVT.

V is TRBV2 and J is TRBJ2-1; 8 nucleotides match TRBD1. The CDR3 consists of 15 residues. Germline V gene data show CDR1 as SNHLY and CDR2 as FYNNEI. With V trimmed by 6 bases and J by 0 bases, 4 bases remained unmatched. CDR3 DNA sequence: TGTGCCAGCAGCGGACAGGGCAGCTCCTACAATGAGCAGTTCTTC. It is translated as CASSGQGSSYNEQFF.

The CDR3 sequence is CASSLLVSGNTIYF. CDR3 nucleotides: TGTGCCAGCAGCTTATTGGTATCTGGAAACACCATATATTTT. The chain couples TRBV7-9 to TRBJ1-3; no firm D call. This CDR3 is built from 14 residues. Trimming removed 2 bases at V and 1 base at J, with 6 bases between. The germline V gene has CDR1 SEHNR and CDR2 FQNEAQ (reference sequence).

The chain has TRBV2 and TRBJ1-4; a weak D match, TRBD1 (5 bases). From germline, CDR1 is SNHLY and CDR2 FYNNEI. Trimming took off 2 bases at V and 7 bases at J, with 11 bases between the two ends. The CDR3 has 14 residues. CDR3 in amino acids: CASSESGWSEKLFF. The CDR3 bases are TGTGCCAGCAGTGAATCAGGGTGGTCTGAAAAACTGTTTTTT.

The CDR3 DNA reads as TGTGCCAGTAGTACCGGGACAGTAGAGACCCAGTACTTC. Protein sequence: CASSTGTVETQYF. The J gene is TRBJ2-5, the V gene TRBV19, with TRBD1 matching over 7 bases. The CDR3 covers 13 residues. V shed 4 bases and J 4 bases; nucleotides not matched to a gene: 3. Looked up from germline, CDR1 is LNHDA and CDR2 is SQIVND (reference sequence).

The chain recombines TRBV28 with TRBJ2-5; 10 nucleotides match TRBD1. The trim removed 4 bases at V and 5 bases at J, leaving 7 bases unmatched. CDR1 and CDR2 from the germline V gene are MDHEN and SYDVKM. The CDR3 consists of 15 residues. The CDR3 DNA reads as TGTGCCAGCAGTTCGCCGACAGGGGGCGAGGAGACCCAGTACTTC. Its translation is CASSSPTGGEETQYF.

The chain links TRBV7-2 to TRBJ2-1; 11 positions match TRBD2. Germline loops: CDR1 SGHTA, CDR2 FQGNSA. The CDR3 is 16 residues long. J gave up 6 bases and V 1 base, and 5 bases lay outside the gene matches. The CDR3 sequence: CASSLVASGRPNEQFF. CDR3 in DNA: TGTGCCAGCAGCTTAGTCGCTAGCGGGAGGCCCAATGAGCAGTTCTTC. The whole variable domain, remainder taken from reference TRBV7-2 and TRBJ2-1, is GAGVSQSPSNKVTEKGKDVELRCDPISGHTALYWYRQSLGQGLEFLIYFQGNSAPDKSGLPSDRFSAERTGGSVSTLTIQRTQQEDSAVYLCASSLVASGRPNEQFFGPGTRLTVL.

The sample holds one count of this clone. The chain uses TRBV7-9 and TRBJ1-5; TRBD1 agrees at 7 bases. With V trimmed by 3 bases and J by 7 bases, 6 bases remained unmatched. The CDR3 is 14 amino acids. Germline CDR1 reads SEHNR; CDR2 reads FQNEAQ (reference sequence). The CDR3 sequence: CASSLGEGAQPQHF. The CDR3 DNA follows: TGTGCCAGCAGCTTGGGAGAGGGGGCCCAGCCCCAGCATTTT.

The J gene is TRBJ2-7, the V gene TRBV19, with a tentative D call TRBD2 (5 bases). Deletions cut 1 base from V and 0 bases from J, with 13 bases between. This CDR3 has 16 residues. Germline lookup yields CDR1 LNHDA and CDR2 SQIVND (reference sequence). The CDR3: CASSIVSGAVSYEQYF. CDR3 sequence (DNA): TGTGCCAGTAGTATAGTGTCCGGAGCGGTCTCCTACGAGCAGTACTTC.

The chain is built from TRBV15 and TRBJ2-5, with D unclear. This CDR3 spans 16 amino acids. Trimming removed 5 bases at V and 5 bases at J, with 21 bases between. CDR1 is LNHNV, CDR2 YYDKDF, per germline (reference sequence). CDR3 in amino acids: CATSEKSVRGSETQYF. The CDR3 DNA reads TGTGCCACCAGCGAGAAAAGTGTCAGAGGTTCGGAGACCCAGTACTTC. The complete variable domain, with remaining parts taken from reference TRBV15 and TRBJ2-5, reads DAMVIQNPRYQVTQFGKPVTLSCSQTLNHNVMYWYQQKSSQAPKLLFHYYDKDFNNEADTPDNFQSRRPNTSFCFLDIRSPGLGDTAMYLCATSEKSVRGSETQYFGPGTRLLVL.

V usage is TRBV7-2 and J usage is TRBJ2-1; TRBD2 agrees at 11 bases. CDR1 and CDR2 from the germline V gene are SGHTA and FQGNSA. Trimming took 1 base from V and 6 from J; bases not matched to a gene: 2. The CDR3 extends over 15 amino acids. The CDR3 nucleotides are TGTGCCAGCAGCTTAGTTACTAGCGGGAGCAATGAGCAGTTCTTC. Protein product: CASSLVTSGSNEQFF.

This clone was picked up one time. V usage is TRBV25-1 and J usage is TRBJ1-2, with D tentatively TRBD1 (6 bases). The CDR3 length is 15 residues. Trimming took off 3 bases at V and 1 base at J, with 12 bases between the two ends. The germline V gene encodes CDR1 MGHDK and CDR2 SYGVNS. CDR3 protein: CASSETGQLNYGYTF. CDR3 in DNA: TGTGCCAGCAGTGAGACAGGCCAACTTAACTATGGCTACACCTTC.

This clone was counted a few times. The chain's CDR3 is CASSLLTGDKNIQYF. The CDR3, as DNA: TGTGCCAGCAGTTTGCTGACAGGGGACAAAAACATTCAGTACTTC. This chain links TRBV28 with TRBJ2-4, with TRBD1 matching over 8 bases. V shed 3 bases, J shed 3 bases, and the junction held 4 bases outside the gene matches. This CDR3 has 15 residues. The germline V gene encodes CDR1 MDHEN and CDR2 SYDVKM.

CDR3: CASSIAQAASGSYEQYF. DNA of the CDR3: TGTGCCAGTAGTATAGCCCAGGCCGCTAGCGGGTCCTACGAGCAGTACTTC. The rearrangement uses TRBV19 and TRBJ2-7; 8 bases agree with TRBD2. Trimming took 1 base from V and 1 from J; bases not matched to a gene: 9. Germline V gene data show CDR1 as LNHDA and CDR2 as SQIVND (reference sequence). The CDR3 has 17 residues.

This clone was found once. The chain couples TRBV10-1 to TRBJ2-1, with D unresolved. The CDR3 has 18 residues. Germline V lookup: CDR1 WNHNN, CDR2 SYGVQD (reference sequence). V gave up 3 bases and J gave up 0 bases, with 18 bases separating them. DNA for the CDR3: TGCGCCAGCAGTGATCTCGACCGTCGCGGAAGCTCCTACAATGAGCAGTTCTTC. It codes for CASSDLDRRGSSYNEQFF.

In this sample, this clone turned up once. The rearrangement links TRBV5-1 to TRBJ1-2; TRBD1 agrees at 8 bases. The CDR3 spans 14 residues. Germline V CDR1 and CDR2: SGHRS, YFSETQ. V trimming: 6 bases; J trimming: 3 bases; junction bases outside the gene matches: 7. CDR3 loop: CASNPGGADYGYTF. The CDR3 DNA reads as TGCGCCAGCAACCCAGGGGGCGCAGACTATGGCTACACCTTC. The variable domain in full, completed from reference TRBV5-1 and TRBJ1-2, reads KAGVTQTPRYLIKTRGQQVTLSCSPISGHRSVSWYQQTPGQGLQFLFEYFSETQRNKGNFPGRFSGRQFSNSRSEMNVSTLELGDSALYLCASNPGGADYGYTFGSGTRLTVV.

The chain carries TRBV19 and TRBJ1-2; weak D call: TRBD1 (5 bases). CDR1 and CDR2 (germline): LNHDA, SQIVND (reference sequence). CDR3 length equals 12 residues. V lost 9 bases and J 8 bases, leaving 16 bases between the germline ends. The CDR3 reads CASKDTGRGYTF. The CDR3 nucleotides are TGTGCCAGCAAAGACACGGGACGCGGCTACACCTTC.

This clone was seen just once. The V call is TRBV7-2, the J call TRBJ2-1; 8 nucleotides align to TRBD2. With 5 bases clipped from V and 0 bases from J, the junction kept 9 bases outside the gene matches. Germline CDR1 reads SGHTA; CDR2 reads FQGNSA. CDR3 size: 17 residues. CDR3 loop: CASSDILAGSSYNEQFF. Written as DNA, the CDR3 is TGTGCCAGCAGCGATATTTTAGCGGGGAGCTCCTACAATGAGCAGTTCTTC.

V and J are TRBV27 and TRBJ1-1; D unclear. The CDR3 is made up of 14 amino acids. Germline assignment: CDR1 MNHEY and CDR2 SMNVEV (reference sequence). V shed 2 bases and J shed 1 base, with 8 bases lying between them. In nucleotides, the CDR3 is TGTGCCAGCAGTTTAAGGTCCGGGAACACTGAAGCTTTCTTT. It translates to CASSLRSGNTEAFF.

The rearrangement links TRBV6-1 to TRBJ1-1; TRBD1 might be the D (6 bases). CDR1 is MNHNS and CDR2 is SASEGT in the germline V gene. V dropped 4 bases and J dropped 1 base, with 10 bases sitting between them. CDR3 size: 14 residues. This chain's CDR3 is CASSVRGANTEAFF. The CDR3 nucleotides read TGTGCCAGCAGTGTAAGGGGGGCGAACACTGAAGCTTTCTTT.

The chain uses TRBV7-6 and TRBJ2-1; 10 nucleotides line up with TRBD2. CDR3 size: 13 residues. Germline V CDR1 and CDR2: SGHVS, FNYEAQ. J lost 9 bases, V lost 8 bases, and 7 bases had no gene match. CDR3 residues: CASGLAGEREQFF. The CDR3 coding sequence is TGTGCCAGCGGCCTAGCGGGAGAACGTGAGCAGTTCTTC.

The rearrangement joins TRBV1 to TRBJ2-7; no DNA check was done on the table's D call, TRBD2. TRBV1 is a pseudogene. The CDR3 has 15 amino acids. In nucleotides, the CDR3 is TGCACCAGCAGCCCGCCCCGGGACTATTCCTACGAGCAGTACTTC. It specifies CTSSPPRDYSYEQYF.

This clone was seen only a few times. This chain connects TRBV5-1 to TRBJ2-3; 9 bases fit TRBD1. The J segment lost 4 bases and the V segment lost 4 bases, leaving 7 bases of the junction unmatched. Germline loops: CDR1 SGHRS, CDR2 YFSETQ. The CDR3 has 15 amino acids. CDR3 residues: CASSPEDRGADTQYF. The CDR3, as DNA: TGCGCCAGCAGCCCGGAGGACAGGGGAGCAGATACGCAGTATTTT.